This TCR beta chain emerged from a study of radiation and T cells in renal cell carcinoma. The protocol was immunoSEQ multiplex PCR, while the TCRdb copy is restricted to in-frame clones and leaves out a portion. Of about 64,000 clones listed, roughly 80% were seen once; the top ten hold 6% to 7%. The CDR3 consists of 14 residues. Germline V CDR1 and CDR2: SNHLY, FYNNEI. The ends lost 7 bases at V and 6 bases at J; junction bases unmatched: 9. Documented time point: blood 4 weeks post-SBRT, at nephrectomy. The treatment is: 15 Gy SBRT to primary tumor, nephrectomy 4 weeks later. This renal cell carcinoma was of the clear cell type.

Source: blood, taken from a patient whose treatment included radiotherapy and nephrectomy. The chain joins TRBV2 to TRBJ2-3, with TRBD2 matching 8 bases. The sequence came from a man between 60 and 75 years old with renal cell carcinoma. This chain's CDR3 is CASITGTSSDTQYF. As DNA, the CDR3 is TGTGCCAGCATTACCGGGACTAGTTCTGATACGCAGTATTTT.